The 8 T cell receptor beta chains listed next were all sequenced from one sample in a study of blood T cell repertoires in COVID-19. TCRdb's copy holds only in-frame clones and misses some; the assay was immunoSEQ multiplex PCR. Found here are more than 70,000 clones, roughly 90% of them singletons; the top ten hold about 9%. The sample consisted of peripheral blood. Every receptor here comes from a human donor in a cohort sampled during active COVID-19.

This chain joins TRBV18 and TRBJ2-2; TRBD1 aligns across 8 bases. J lost 4 bases, V lost 5 bases, and 6 bases had no gene match. Per germline, CDR1 KGHSH and CDR2 LQKENI. The CDR3 length is 15 residues. The CDR3 DNA reads TGTGCCAGCTCAAACTCCGGGACAGGCACCGGGGAGCTGTTTTTT. Encoded protein: CASSNSGTGTGELFF.

V gene TRBV9 combines with J gene TRBJ1-4, with D perhaps TRBD1 (5 bases). The CDR3 has 14 residues. Germline loops: CDR1 SGDLS, CDR2 YYNGEE. Trimming took 7 bases from V and 0 from J, leaving 10 bases between them. The CDR3 nucleotides are TGTGCCAGCGGTCCGACAGCAACTAATGAAAAACTGTTTTTT. It codes for CASGPTATNEKLFF.

This chain uses TRBV19 with TRBJ2-5, with D tentatively TRBD1 (7 bases). Trimming shortened V by 3 bases and J by 5 bases, and 16 bases separated the two germline ends. From germline, CDR1 is LNHDA and CDR2 SQIVND (reference sequence). The CDR3 runs to 15 residues. CDR3 sequence (DNA): TGTGCCAGTAGTATTGGAGGGGGCTTGGGGGAGACCCAGTACTTC. This encodes CASSIGGGLGETQYF.

The J gene is TRBJ1-5, the V gene TRBV7-6, with D uncertain. The V and J ends lost 8 bases and 5 bases respectively, with 13 bases between them. This CDR3 is built from 13 residues. Per the germline V gene, CDR1 is SGHVS and CDR2 is FNYEAQ. This chain's CDR3 is CASGMAGDQPQHF. The DNA of the CDR3 is TGTGCCAGCGGCATGGCGGGCGATCAGCCCCAGCATTTT. Complete variable domain (other parts from reference TRBV7-6 and TRBJ1-5): GAGVSQSPRYKVTKRGQDVALRCDPISGHVSLYWYRQALGQGPEFLTYFNYEAQQDKSGLPNDRFSAERPEGSISTLTIQRTEQRDSAMYRCASGMAGDQPQHFGDGTRLSIL.

This clone was detected once. V is TRBV15 and J is TRBJ1-2, with 7 bases fitting TRBD1. The CDR3 is 16 amino acids. V shed 1 base and J 8 bases; nucleotides not matched to a gene: 13. Germline values: CDR1 LNHNV, CDR2 YYDKDF (reference sequence). Here the CDR3 DNA reads TGTGCCACCAGCAGAGGGGTCCGACAGGGTAGCGAGGGCTACACCTTC. Its translation: CATSRGVRQGSEGYTF.

The V call is TRBV10-3, the J call TRBJ2-7; 8 positions agree with TRBD1. From germline, CDR1 is ENHRY and CDR2 SYGVKD. CDR3 length: 13 residues. Unmatched junction bases numbered 6, after V lost 10 bases and J lost 1 base. CDR3 protein: CATRRQGSYEQYF. CDR3 DNA sequence: TGTGCCACTAGGCGACAGGGGTCCTACGAGCAGTACTTC.

CDR3 sequence (DNA): TGCACCAGCACGGGTCTTTCCCCAGGGCATAACTATGGCTACACCTTC. Translation: CTSTGLSPGHNYGYTF. The chain has TRBV1 and TRBJ1-2; the tabulated D call, TRBD1, remains unverified against the DNA. TRBV1 is a pseudogene. The CDR3 is 16 residues long.

A few counts support this clone. CDR3 in DNA: TGTGCCAGCAGTTCCCGGCAGGGCCACTATGGCTACACCTTC. This sequence encodes CASSSRQGHYGYTF. The chain links TRBV5-8 to TRBJ1-2; the D gene is possibly TRBD1 (5 bases). V dropped 5 bases and J dropped 3 bases, with 14 bases sitting between them. The length of the CDR3 is 14 residues. The germline gives CDR1 SGHTS, CDR2 YDEGEE.